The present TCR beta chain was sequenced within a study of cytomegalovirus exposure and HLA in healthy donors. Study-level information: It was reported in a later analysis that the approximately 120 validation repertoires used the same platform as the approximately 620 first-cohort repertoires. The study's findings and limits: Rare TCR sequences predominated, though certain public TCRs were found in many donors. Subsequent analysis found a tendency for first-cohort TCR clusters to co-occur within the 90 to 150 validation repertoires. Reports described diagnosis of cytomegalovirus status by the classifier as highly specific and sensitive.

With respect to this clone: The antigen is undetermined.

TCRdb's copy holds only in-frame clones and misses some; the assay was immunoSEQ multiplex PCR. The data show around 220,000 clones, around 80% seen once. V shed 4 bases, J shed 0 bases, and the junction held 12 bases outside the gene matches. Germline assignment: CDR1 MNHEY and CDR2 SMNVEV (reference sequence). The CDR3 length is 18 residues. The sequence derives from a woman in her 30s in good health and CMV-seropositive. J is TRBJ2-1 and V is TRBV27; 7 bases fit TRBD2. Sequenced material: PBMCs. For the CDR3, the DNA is TGTGCCAGCAGTTCACGGGCAGGGACTAAGAGCTCCTACAATGAGCAGTTCTTC. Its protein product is CASSSRAGTKSSYNEQFF.